This T cell receptor beta chain came from a study of chemoradiotherapy in HPV16-positive cancers. Looked up from germline, CDR1 is SSHAT and CDR2 is FNYEAQ (reference sequence). CDR3 length: 11 amino acids. V shed 3 bases and J shed 10 bases, with 6 bases lying between them. The assay was immunoSEQ multiplex PCR, and TCRdb's table has in-frame clones only and misses some. The data contain about 23,000 clones, about 90% of them singletons. Sequenced here: blood, sampled from a patient who underwent chemoradiotherapy. The rearrangement links TRBV7-7 to TRBJ1-4; D unresolved. This receptor was identified in a human donor with HPV-associated anogenital cancer. DNA for the CDR3: TGTGCCAGCAGCTTCCTAAGAAAACTGTTTTTT. Translation gives CASSFLRKLFF.